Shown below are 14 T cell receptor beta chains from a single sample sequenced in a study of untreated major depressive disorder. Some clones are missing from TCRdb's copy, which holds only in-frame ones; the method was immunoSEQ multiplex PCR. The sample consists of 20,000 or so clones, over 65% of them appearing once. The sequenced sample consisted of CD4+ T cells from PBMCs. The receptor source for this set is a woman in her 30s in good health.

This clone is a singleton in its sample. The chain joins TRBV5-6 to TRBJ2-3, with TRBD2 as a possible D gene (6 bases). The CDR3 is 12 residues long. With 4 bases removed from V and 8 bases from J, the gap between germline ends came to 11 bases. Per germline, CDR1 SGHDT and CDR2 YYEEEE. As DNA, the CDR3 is TGTGCCAGCAGCGGGGGTAGCGGTACGCAGTATTTT. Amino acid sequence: CASSGGSGTQYF.

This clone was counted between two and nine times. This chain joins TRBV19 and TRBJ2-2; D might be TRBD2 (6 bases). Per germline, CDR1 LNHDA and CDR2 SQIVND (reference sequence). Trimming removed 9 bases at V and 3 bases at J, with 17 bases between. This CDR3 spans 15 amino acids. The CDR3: CASTLRDSYTGELFF. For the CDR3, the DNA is TGTGCCAGCACCCTTCGGGACTCCTACACCGGGGAGCTGTTTTTT. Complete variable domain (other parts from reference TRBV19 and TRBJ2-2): DGGITQSPKYLFRKEGQNVTLSCEQNLNHDAMYWYRQDPGQGLRLIYYSQIVNDFQKGDIAEGYSVSREKKESFPLTVTSAQKNPTAFYLCASTLRDSYTGELFFGEGSRLTVL.

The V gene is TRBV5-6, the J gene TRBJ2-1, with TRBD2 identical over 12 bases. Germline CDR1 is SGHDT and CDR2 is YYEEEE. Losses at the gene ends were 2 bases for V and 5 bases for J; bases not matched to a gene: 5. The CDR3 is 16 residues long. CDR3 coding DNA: TGTGCCAGCAGCTTTAGACTAGCGGGAGACAACAATGAGCAGTTCTTC. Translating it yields CASSFRLAGDNNEQFF.

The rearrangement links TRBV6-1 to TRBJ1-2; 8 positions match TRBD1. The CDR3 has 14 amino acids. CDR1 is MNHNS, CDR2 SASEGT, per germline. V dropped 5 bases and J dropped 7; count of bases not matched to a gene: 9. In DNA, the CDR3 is TGTGCCAGCAGTAAAGATGGACAGGGAAGTGGCTACACCTTC. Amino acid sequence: CASSKDGQGSGYTF.

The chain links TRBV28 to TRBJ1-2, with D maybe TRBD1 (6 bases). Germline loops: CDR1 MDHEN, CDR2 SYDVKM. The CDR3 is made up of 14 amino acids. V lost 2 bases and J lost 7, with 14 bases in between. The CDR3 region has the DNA TGTGCCAGCAGTTTAGACAGGACTAAGGGTGGCTACACCTTC. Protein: CASSLDRTKGGYTF.

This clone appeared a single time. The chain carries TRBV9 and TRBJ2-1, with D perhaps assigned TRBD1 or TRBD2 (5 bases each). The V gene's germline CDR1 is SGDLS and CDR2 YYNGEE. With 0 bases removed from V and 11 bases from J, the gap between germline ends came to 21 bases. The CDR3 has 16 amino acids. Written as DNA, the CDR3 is TGTGCCAGCAGCGTAGCAGCAGGGCGTGACGGGGTGAAGCAGTTCTTC. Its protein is CASSVAAGRDGVKQFF.

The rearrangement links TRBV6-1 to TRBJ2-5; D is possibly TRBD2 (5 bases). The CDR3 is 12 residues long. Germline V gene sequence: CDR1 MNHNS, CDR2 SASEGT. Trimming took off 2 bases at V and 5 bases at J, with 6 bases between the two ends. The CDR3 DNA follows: TGTGCCAGCAGTGAAAGGAGGGAGACCCAGTACTTC. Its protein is CASSERRETQYF.

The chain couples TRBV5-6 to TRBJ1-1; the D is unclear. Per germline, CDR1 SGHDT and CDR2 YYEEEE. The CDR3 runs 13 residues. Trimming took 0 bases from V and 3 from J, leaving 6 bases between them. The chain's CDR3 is CASSLVGYTEAFF. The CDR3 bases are TGTGCCAGCAGCTTGGTGGGTTACACTGAAGCTTTCTTT. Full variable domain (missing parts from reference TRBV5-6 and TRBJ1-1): DAGVTQSPTHLIKTRGQQVTLRCSPKSGHDTVSWYQQALGQGPQFIFQYYEEEERQRGNFPDRFSGHQFPNYSSELNVNALLLGDSALYLCASSLVGYTEAFFGQGTRLTVV.

Here the CDR3 DNA reads TGCGCCAGCAGCTTGGCCATGTTACAGGGACAGGAAAAACTGTTTTTT. Translated, it gives CASSLAMLQGQEKLFF. The genes are TRBV5-1 and TRBJ1-4; TRBD1 matches 7 bases. Germline CDR1 and CDR2: SGHRS and YFSETQ. CDR3 size: 16 residues. J lost 8 bases, V lost 0 bases, and 10 bases had no gene match. Using reference TRBV5-1 and TRBJ1-4 for the parts outside the CDR3, the full variable domain is KAGVTQTPRYLIKTRGQQVTLSCSPISGHRSVSWYQQTPGQGLQFLFEYFSETQRNKGNFPGRFSGRQFSNSRSEMNVSTLELGDSALYLCASSLAMLQGQEKLFFGSGTQLSVL.

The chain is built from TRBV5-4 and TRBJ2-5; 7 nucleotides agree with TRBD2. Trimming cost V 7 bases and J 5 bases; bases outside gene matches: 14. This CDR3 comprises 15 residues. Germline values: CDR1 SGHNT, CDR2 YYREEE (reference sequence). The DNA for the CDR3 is TGTGCCAGCGGGGAACTAGCGCCAGGTCGGGAGACCCAGTACTTC. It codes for CASGELAPGRETQYF.

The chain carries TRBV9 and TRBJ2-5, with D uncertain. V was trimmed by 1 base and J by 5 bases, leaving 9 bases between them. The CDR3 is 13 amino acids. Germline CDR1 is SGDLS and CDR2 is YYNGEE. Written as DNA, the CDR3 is TGTGCCAGCAGCGTAAGGTTGGCGGAGACCCAGTACTTC. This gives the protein CASSVRLAETQYF.

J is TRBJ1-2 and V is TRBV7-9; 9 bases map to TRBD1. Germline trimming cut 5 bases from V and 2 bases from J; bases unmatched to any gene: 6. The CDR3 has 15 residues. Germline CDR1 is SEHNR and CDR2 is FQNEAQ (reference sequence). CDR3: CASSPGQGRNYGYTF. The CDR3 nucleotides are TGTGCCAGCAGCCCTGGACAGGGGAGGAACTATGGCTACACCTTC.

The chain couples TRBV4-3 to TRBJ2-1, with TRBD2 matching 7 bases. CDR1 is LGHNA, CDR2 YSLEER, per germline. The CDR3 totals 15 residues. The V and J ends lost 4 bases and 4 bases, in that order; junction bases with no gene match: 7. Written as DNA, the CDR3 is TGCGCCAGCAGCCCACGGGAAGCGGGATACAATGAGCAGTTCTTC. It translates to CASSPREAGYNEQFF.

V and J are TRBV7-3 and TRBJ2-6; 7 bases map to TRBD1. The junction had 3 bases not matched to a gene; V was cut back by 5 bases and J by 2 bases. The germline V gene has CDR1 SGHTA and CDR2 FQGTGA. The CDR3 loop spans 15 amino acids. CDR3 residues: CASSPGQPGANVLTF. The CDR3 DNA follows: TGTGCCAGCAGCCCGGGACAGCCTGGGGCCAACGTCCTGACTTTC.